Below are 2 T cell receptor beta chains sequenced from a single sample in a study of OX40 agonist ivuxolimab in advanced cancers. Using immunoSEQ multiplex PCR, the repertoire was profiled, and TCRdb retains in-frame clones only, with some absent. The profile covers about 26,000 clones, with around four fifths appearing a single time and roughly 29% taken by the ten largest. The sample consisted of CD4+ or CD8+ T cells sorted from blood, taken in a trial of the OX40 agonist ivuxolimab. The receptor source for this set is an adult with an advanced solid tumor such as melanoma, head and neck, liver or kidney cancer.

CDR3 bases: TGTGCCAGCCACAGGGGTGGAACCGGGGAGCTGTTTTTT. It translates to CASHRGGTGELFF. The V call is TRBV6-5, the J call TRBJ2-2; TRBD1 matches at 7 bases. V lost 8 bases, J lost 5 bases, and 5 bases stayed unmatched. CDR1 and CDR2 (germline): MNHEY, SVGAGI. This CDR3 region has 13 residues.

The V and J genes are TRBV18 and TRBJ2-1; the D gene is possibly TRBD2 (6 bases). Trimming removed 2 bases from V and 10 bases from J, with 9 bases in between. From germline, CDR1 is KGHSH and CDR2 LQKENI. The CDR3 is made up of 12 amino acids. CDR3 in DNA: TGTGCCAGCTCACCAAACCGGGGGGAGCAGTTCTTC. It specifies CASSPNRGEQFF.